The 9 T cell receptor beta chains below come from one sample, sequenced in a study of cytomegalovirus exposure and HLA in healthy donors. It was with 60 Vbeta and 13 Jbeta primers that the PCR ran. The data were produced by immunoSEQ multiplex PCR, yet TCRdb's version contains in-frame clones alone and is incomplete. The table includes more than 95,000 clones, about 15% detected once. The sample consisted of PBMCs. These receptors all come from a female donor in good health and CMV-seropositive.

The J gene is TRBJ2-7, the V gene TRBV6-5; 8 bases map to TRBD2. The CDR3 is 15 residues long. The ends lost 6 bases at V and 6 bases at J; junction bases unmatched: 13. Germline V gene data show CDR1 as MNHEY and CDR2 as SVGAGI. DNA of the CDR3: TGTGCCAGCAGAGACACCGGGACTAGTCGTCGCGAGCAGTACTTC. Protein product: CASRDTGTSRREQYF.

The chain combines TRBV30 with TRBJ2-5; 8 bases are a match to TRBD2. Trimming cost V 2 bases and J 5 bases; bases outside gene matches: 10. Germline CDR1 reads GTSNPN; CDR2 reads SVGIG (reference sequence). The CDR3 covers 15 residues. CDR3 nucleotide sequence: TGTGCCTGGAGTACACCTAGCGGGTTTGGGGAGACCCAGTACTTC. This translates into CAWSTPSGFGETQYF. The full variable domain, completed using reference TRBV30 and TRBJ2-5, is SQTIHQWPATLVQPVGSPLSLECTVEGTSNPNLYWYRQAAGRGLQLLFYSVGIGQISSEVPQNLSASRPQDRQFILSSKKLLLSDSGFYLCAWSTPSGFGETQYFGPGTRLLVL.

This clone was detected only a few times. This sequence joins TRBV6-1 and TRBJ2-1, with a possible D match to TRBD2 (5 bases). Germline CDR1 and CDR2: MNHNS and SASEGT. The CDR3 sequence is 12 residues long. V lost 7 bases to trimming and J lost 9 bases, with 13 bases between them. The CDR3 loop reads CASKVGGGEQFF. The CDR3 DNA is TGTGCCAGCAAAGTTGGCGGAGGTGAGCAGTTCTTC.

This rearrangement joins TRBV28 to TRBJ2-7, with TRBD1 identical over 8 bases. The CDR3 covers 16 residues. The V gene's germline CDR1 is MDHEN and CDR2 SYDVKM. The V segment lost 4 bases and the J segment 1 base; nucleotides outside the gene matches: 9. In nucleotides, the CDR3 is TGTGCCAGCAGTTCGACCCACAGGGGGAGGTCCTACGAGCAGTACTTC. It yields the protein CASSSTHRGRSYEQYF.

J is TRBJ1-6 and V is TRBV19, with D maybe TRBD1 (6 bases). Germline V lookup: CDR1 LNHDA, CDR2 SQIVND (reference sequence). The CDR3 totals 13 residues. Between the trimmed V and J ends, which lost 8 bases and 10 bases, there was a span of 15 bases. The DNA for the CDR3 is TGTGCCAGTTCACAGGGTATCGGATCACCCCTCCACTTT. Translation: CASSQGIGSPLHF.

The chain carries TRBV19 and TRBJ2-4; possible D gene TRBD2, 6 bases. Trimming took 4 bases from V and 0 from J, leaving 13 bases between them. Germline V gene lookup returns CDR1 LNHDA and CDR2 SQIVND (reference sequence). The CDR3 consists of 16 residues. The CDR3 here is CASSTIGGVAKNIQYF. The CDR3 bases are TGTGCCAGTAGTACGATCGGAGGGGTAGCCAAAAACATTCAGTACTTC.

V gene TRBV28 combines with J gene TRBJ2-1; TRBD2 is a possible D gene (6 bases). The CDR3 consists of 14 residues. V gave up 8 bases and J gave up 3 bases, with 14 bases separating them. Germline CDR1 is MDHEN and CDR2 is SYDVKM. The DNA of the CDR3 is TGTGCCAGCTGTCCGGGACTCATCTACAATGAGCAGTTCTTC. It encodes CASCPGLIYNEQFF.

This chain uses TRBV28 with TRBJ2-5; 9 nucleotides match TRBD1. With 5 bases clipped from V and 5 bases from J, the junction kept 12 bases outside the gene matches. This CDR3 has 16 amino acids. Germline lookup yields CDR1 MDHEN and CDR2 SYDVKM. CDR3 sequence reads: CASSPMGQGGSETQYF. The CDR3 region has the DNA TGTGCCAGCAGTCCGATGGGACAGGGAGGTTCCGAGACCCAGTACTTC.

CDR3 sequence: CASSFGRTIMPNTEAFF. In DNA form, the CDR3 reads TGTGCCAGCAGTTTTGGTAGGACAATCATGCCGAACACTGAAGCTTTCTTT. The V gene is TRBV28, the J gene TRBJ1-1, with D possibly being TRBD1 (5 bases). The CDR3 extends over 17 amino acids. Trimming removed 3 bases from V and 1 base from J, with 18 bases in between. The germline gives CDR1 MDHEN, CDR2 SYDVKM.